The following is a T cell receptor (beta chain) sequence with its context. This clonotype was recorded many times. Its antigen has not been determined. The sample holds no much larger clone one base away, and base qualities are not on file. Reading from cysteine to phenylalanine, the CDR3 counts 15 amino acids. The read is trimmed to its CDR3 DNA, 45 bases read in frame from base 1. The CDR1 and CDR2 encoded by the germline V gene (reference sequence) are LNHDA and SQIVND. V drops 6 bases and J drops 6 bases, leaving 17 bases in between. This record comes from a study of T cells in Graves' hyperthyroidism and ophthalmopathy (dated by TCRdb to between 2018 and 2021). Context from the whole study: Peripheral blood samples were taken at initial diagnosis, before any treatment was given. To identify distinguishing TCR V-J signatures, a discovery cohort of around 100 patients was used, comprising 40 to 45 with Graves' ophthalmopathy and some 60 with stable Graves' hyperthyroidism. An independent validation cohort of 18 to 20 hyperthyroidism patients and over 15 patients who later progressed to ophthalmopathy tested prospective prediction of ophthalmopathy. The 100 or so discovery patients were divided at random into training and test sets in a 7:3 ratio. In addition, the study compared T-cell repertoires in thyroid tissue and in blood from over 5 Graves' hyperthyroidism patients. After sampling, hyperthyroidism patients received methimazole starting at 30 mg daily, and ophthalmopathy patients received high-dose intravenous methylprednisolone. According to the paper, TCR Vbeta CDR3 sequencing was carried out on more than 120 peripheral blood samples, which came from 40 to 45 ophthalmopathy, 75 or so hyperthyroidism and approximately 17 progressor patients. General findings and caveats noted by the study authors: In validation, the model predicted progression to ophthalmopathy with around 71% sensitivity and less than 75% specificity, a median of approximately 6.5 months before onset. No statistical method was used to set the sample size in advance, and investigators knew the group allocation. In cross-validation, a model built on a 13 V-J signature told ophthalmopathy apart from stable hyperthyroidism with 87.88% sensitivity and about 81% specificity, and in testing the same model reached 80%/75%. Most expanded thyroid clonotypes (frequency above 0.001) were also detected in blood, a finding suggesting that blood repertoires may reflect thyroid immune responses.

Stable Graves' hyperthyroidism was defined as the absence of progression to ophthalmopathy over 18 months of follow-up. Hyperthyroidism patients were newly diagnosed, with disease duration under 2 months, and aged 18 to 65 years. The study excluded patients with uncontrolled infections, other autoimmune diseases, pregnancy or lactation. Diagnoses were established on the basis of clinical symptoms, serum thyroxine and TRAb, thyroid ultrasound, and orbital computed tomography. PBMCs were isolated from about 9 ml of fresh peripheral blood by Ficoll-Paque density gradient centrifugation. Total RNA was extracted using Trizol reagent, and RNA quality was assessed on an Agilent 2100 Bioanalyzer. The TCR beta CDR3 regions were amplified from RNA transcripts. The first round of RT-PCR for the TCR CDR3 was performed with the HTBI primer set and the Qiagen OneStep RT-PCR kit. The libraries were constructed in a second round of multiplex PCR and then size-selected and purified. Sequencing of the libraries was done on an Illumina HiSeq2000 using paired-end 100 bp reads. In the source study's methods: Raw data were processed with SOAPnuke, discarding reads with adapters, uncalled bases, mean Phred below 15, or no exact constant-primer or identifier match. COPE v1.2.5 was used to merge the high-quality paired reads, and each unique nucleotide sequence was defined as a clonotype. MiTCR v1.1 was used to align the clonotypes against IMGT TRBV, TRBD and TRBJ reference segments. The analysis included only V-J combinations with a frequency above 0.0001, which together covered roughly 99% of the repertoires. A TCS score was defined as the ratio of F50 (clonal expansion) to E x V (chaos), with BLOSUM62-based TCRdist applied between CDR3 peptides within each V-J. Welch's t-statistics and random forest reduced around 550 V-J features to roughly 13, which were used in a naive Bayes classifier (R e1071). Thyroid-blood repertoire similarity was quantified with the Morisita-Horn index. TCRdb reran the public reads through fastp at Q25 and MiXCR, keeping productive beta chains. Every CDR3 protein is listed once, alongside the most common genes and DNA of its rows. The V and J calls come from TCRdb's annotation, not from the publication. A total of nearly 750,000 distinct CDR3 sequences appear in this sample, roughly a third of them only once. The top ten clones comprise more than 25% of the sample.

Rearrangement joined TRBV19 to TRBJ1-4; no D gene is confidently identified. Sequenced: blood. The TCR was taken from a woman in her thirties or forties with Graves' hyperthyroidism. The CDR3 reads as follows: CASSVQADCDEKLFF. The DNA sequence is as follows: TGTGCCAGTAGCGTTCAGGCGGATTGCGATGAAAAACTGTTTTTT.